Described below is a single TCR beta chain sequence and its context. Produced via immunoSEQ multiplex PCR; TCRdb's table is partial and in-frame only. The sample lists roughly 2.2 million clones, 80% to 95% occurring once. The CDR3 runs to 16 residues. The germline V gene has CDR1 SGHRS and CDR2 YFSETQ. V gave up 0 bases and J gave up 5 bases; unmatched junction bases: 9. The sample comes from a study of shared clonotypes between healthy human individuals. Material for sequencing was naive CD4+ T cells from PBMCs. Subset described: CD45RA+ positively selected. This sequence was found in a man younger than 35 in good health. Some clones in this sample may be carry-over from other donors' samples. The rearrangement uses TRBV5-1 and TRBJ2-7, with 9 nucleotides matching TRBD2. The CDR3 DNA reads TGCGCCAGCAGCTTGGTTGGCGGGAGGGCCGGGAACGAGCAGTACTTC. Its protein product is CASSLVGGRAGNEQYF.